The rows below give T cell receptor beta chains drawn from one sample of a study of CD8 T cells in ankylosing spondylitis. Using its own MiXCR run on the 5' RACE reads, TCRdb lists one record per CDR3 protein. Seen here are approximately 440,000 distinct CDR3 sequences, more than 15% observed once, and the top ten hold about 0.94%. The sequencing sample was made of blood, either unsorted or a sorted T cell fraction (not recorded which). The receptors derive from a male donor with ankylosing spondylitis. Both conserved end residues are part of each CDR3. A D gene is named only where the DNA matches it firmly. Some rows mark clone size as missing; the rest say once, few, many or name a class of expanded clone.

abundance	v_gene	d_gene	j_gene	CDR3nt	CDR3aa
NA	TRBV3-1	NA	TRBJ1-4	TGTGCCAGCAGCCGGAGGGGGTCTAATGAAAAACTGTTTTTT	CASSRRGSNEKLFF
few	TRBV11-2	TRBD2	TRBJ2-1	TGTGCCAGCAGCCCAAATGCTCTAGCGGGGGGTTCAATTGGTGACACCAATGAGCAGTTCTTC	CASSPNALAGGSIGDTNEQFF
few	TRBV5-1	TRBD1	TRBJ2-2	TGCGCCAGCAGCTTGGCTAGGACAGGGACCACCGGGGAGCTGTTTTTT	CASSLARTGTTGELFF
NA	TRBV6-1	NA	TRBJ2-7	TGTGCCAGCAGTGAGAGGGTGTCCGAGCAGTACTTC	CASSERVSEQYF
NA	TRBV28	NA	TRBJ2-1	TGTGCCAGCCACGAAGCGTCCCAGAGAGGCAATGAGCAGTTCTTC	CASHEASQRGNEQFF
few	TRBV4-1	NA	TRBJ2-1	TGCGCCAGCAGCCAAGGAGGAGCCCTGTTAAATGAGCAGTTCTTC	CASSQGGALLNEQFF
many	TRBV7-9	NA	TRBJ2-1	TGTGCCAGCAGCCCTGACTACAATGAGCAGTTCTTC	CASSPDYNEQFF
NA	TRBV6-1	NA	TRBJ1-5	TGTGCCAGCAGGGACAGCAGTAGCAATCAGCCCCAGCATTTT	CASRDSSSNQPQHF
NA	TRBV7-2	TRBD2	TRBJ2-5	TGTGCCAGCAGCTTAAGCGGGGCCGCCCAAGAGACCCAGTACTTC	CASSLSGAAQETQYF
NA	TRBV30	TRBD2	TRBJ2-6	TGTGCTGCTGGCGGGAGAATTGGGGCCAACGTCCTGACTTTC	CAAGGRIGANVLTF
NA	TRBV20-1	TRBD2	TRBJ2-1	TGCAGTGCGGCCAGCGGGAGCGGGGATGAGCAGTTCTTC	CSAASGSGDEQFF
NA	TRBV3-1	NA	TRBJ1-2	TGTGCCAGCAGCCAAGTAGTCAACTATGGCTACACCTTC	CASSQVVNYGYTF
few	TRBV5-1	TRBD2	TRBJ2-3	TGCGCCAGCAGCTCCCTGACTAGCGGGGGGGCGGGAGATACGCAGTATTTT	CASSSLTSGGAGDTQYF
few	TRBV6-5	NA	TRBJ2-7	TGTGCCAGCAGTTACTCCCCCTGGGCAACGGCGAGCGAGCAGTACTTC	CASSYSPWATASEQYF
NA	TRBV6-1	NA	TRBJ1-6	TGTGCCAGCAAGGGTGGGCCGCGATATAATTCACCCCTCCACTTT	CASKGGPRYNSPLHF
once	TRBV3-1	NA	TRBJ2-3	TGTGCCAGCAGCCAAGATCAAGTTCTAGATACGCAGTATTTT	CASSQDQVLDTQYF
NA	TRBV20-1	TRBD2	TRBJ2-7	TGCAGTGCCCTCGGACTAGCGGGGGCCTACGAGCAGTACTTC	CSALGLAGAYEQYF
NA	TRBV7-9	NA	TRBJ2-2	TGTGCCAGCAGCGATCGAGTCGGCGGGGAGCTGTTTTTT	CASSDRVGGELFF
few	TRBV18	NA	TRBJ2-7	TGTGCCAGCTCACTACCCGGGACTTGGGAGCAGTACTTC	CASSLPGTWEQYF
once	TRBV7-9	TRBD2	TRBJ2-1	TGTGCCAGCAGGGGAGGGGGACTAGCGGGCTACAATGAGCAGTTCTTC	CASRGGGLAGYNEQFF
NA	TRBV3-1	NA	TRBJ1-2	TGTGCCAGCAGCCAAGGCAGGCGAGGGGATGGTGGCTACACCTTC	CASSQGRRGDGGYTF
NA	TRBV6-2/TRBV6-3	NA	TRBJ1-5	TGTGCCAGCAGTTACTCGGGGACCGCCGCGCAGCCCCAGCATTTT	CASSYSGTAAQPQHF
many	TRBV5-1	NA	TRBJ2-2	TGCGCCAGCAGCCTGCGTACACTAGGGACGGTGAACACCGGGGAGCTGTTTTTT	CASSLRTLGTVNTGELFF
few	TRBV4-1	NA	TRBJ2-7	TGCGCCAGCAGCTACCTCGGGGGCGAGCAGTACTTC	CASSYLGGEQYF
many	TRBV5-1	NA	TRBJ1-6	TGCGCCAGCAGCTTGGGGGAAGCCGGTTCACCCCTCCACTTT	CASSLGEAGSPLHF
NA	TRBV9	TRBD2	TRBJ2-1	TGTGCCAGCGGGACGGGAGGCAATGAGCAGTTCTTC	CASGTGGNEQFF
NA	TRBV3-1	TRBD2	TRBJ2-1	TGTGCCAGCACCTCCCGACTAGCGGGAGGGCCAGGGAGATCCTACAATGAGCAGTTCTTC	CASTSRLAGGPGRSYNEQFF
NA	TRBV5-1	TRBD1	TRBJ2-7	TGCGCCAGCCGACAGGGGGTCGGAGGGCGGGAGCAGTACTTC	CASRQGVGGREQYF
NA	TRBV20-1	NA	TRBJ2-7	TGCAGTGCTAGGGAGGGGTATTACGAGCAGTACTTC	CSAREGYYEQYF